This T cell receptor (beta chain) was documented in a study of cytomegalovirus exposure and HLA in healthy donors. About the research overall: The study placed 70% to 85% of its approximately 430 genotyped donors in the Caucasian-associated ancestry cluster.

Although they were nominally healthy when sampled, donors likely had unrecorded immune exposures. About this clone itself: Its antigen is currently unknown.

V was clipped by 4 bases and J by 6 bases; unmatched bases: 1. The length of the CDR3 is 13 residues. CDR1 and CDR2 (germline): SGHTA, FQGNSA. Study-wide results and caveats: CMV serostatus was the sole immune exposure information available. A further, later analysis showed that HLA-associated TCR beta chains (compared with equally common others) were more clonally expanded.

The PCR used 60 Vbeta and 13 Jbeta primers. The protocol was immunoSEQ multiplex PCR, while the TCRdb copy is restricted to in-frame clones and leaves out a portion. This repertoire shows roughly 150,000 clones, 64% found once; its top ten account for around 2.9%. The sample consisted of PBMCs. This sequence originates from a woman younger than 45 in good health and CMV-seropositive. The V call is TRBV7-2, the J call TRBJ2-2; TRBD1 matches 8 bases. CDR3 protein: CASSSGGSGELFF. In nucleotides, the CDR3 is TGTGCCAGCAGCTCAGGGGGCTCCGGGGAGCTGTTTTTT.